The next 9 T cell receptor beta chains were all read from a single sample in a study of shared clonotypes between healthy human individuals. It was CD45RO-negative cells, positively selected for CCR7, that made up naive CD8 cells, with terminally differentiated effector memory CD45RA+ cells excluded. Here immunoSEQ multiplex PCR was the method, and the copy in TCRdb shows in-frame clones only, minus some. The sample shows approximately 2,000,000 clones, 93% of them seen only once. The sample taken for sequencing was naive CD8+ T cells from PBMCs. The receptors were gathered from a man between 18 and 35 years old in good health. Some clones in this sample may be carry-over from other donors' samples.

The chain carries TRBV5-1 and TRBJ2-5, with 10 bases identical to TRBD1. The V gene end was trimmed by 2 bases and the J gene end by 4 bases; junction bases not matched to a gene: 2. Germline CDR1 is SGHRS and CDR2 is YFSETQ. The CDR3 consists of 14 residues. CDR3 bases: TGCGCCAGCAGCTTCCGGGACAGGGGAGAGACCCAGTACTTC. Amino acids: CASSFRDRGETQYF.

For this clone: This CDR3 is also generated by other DNA sequences in the sample. The chain couples TRBV27 to TRBJ2-7, with D possibly matching TRBD2 (5 bases). Germline V gene lookup returns CDR1 MNHEY and CDR2 SMNVEV (reference sequence). The CDR3 contains 14 residues. V lost 3 bases, J lost 0 bases, and 9 bases lay in between. The CDR3 DNA sequence: TGTGCCAGCAGTTTCGGTCGGGACTCCTACGAGCAGTACTTC. It is translated as CASSFGRDSYEQYF.

This clone is a singleton in its sample. The junction differs from germline at one of its ends, possibly a read error. CDR3 sequence (DNA): TGTGCCAGCAGTTACCGCAACAGTGAAGCTTTCTTT. This gives the protein CASSYRNSEAFF. The chain has TRBV6-5 and TRBJ1-1; D is ambiguous. This CDR3 spans 12 amino acids. Looked up from germline, CDR1 is MNHEY and CDR2 is SVGAGI.

The rearrangement joins TRBV7-8 to TRBJ2-3, with TRBD2 matching 7 bases. The CDR3 has 17 residues. Germline lookup yields CDR1 SGHVS and CDR2 FQNEAQ. After removal of 5 bases from V and 1 base from J, the junction contained 12 bases not matched to a gene. The CDR3 spells CASSVHGLAAGTDTQYF. DNA of the CDR3: TGTGCCAGCAGCGTACATGGGCTAGCGGCTGGCACAGATACGCAGTATTTT.

This chain uses TRBV7-8 with TRBJ1-2; no definite D call. Per germline, CDR1 SGHVS and CDR2 FQNEAQ. Between the trimmed V and J ends, which lost 3 bases and 0 bases, there was a span of 14 bases. There are 16 residues in the CDR3. The chain's CDR3 is CASSFSFPLANYGYTF. Here the CDR3 DNA reads TGTGCCAGCAGCTTCTCGTTCCCGTTAGCTAACTATGGCTACACCTTC.

V usage is TRBV27 and J usage is TRBJ2-1; 8 nucleotides align to TRBD1. J was trimmed by 6 bases and V by 5 bases; bases with no gene match: 9. The germline V gene has CDR1 MNHEY and CDR2 SMNVEV (reference sequence). CDR3 size: 15 residues. The CDR3 bases are TGTGCCAGCAGTCCCTTGACAGGGGTTTTCAATGAGCAGTTCTTC. This sequence encodes CASSPLTGVFNEQFF.

V usage is TRBV28 and J usage is TRBJ2-7, with D unclear. CDR1 is MDHEN and CDR2 is SYDVKM in the germline V gene. The CDR3 spans 16 residues. Trimming removed 6 bases from V and 4 bases from J, with 22 bases in between. The CDR3 DNA reads TGTGCCAGCAGCCCTACCCTCGGGTCTCTCGAATACGAGCAGTACTTC. Protein product: CASSPTLGSLEYEQYF.

The DNA for the CDR3 is TGTGCCAGCAGTTACACCCGGACAGGGATTTATGGCTACACCTTC. Its translation is CASSYTRTGIYGYTF. This chain uses TRBV6-5 with TRBJ1-2; TRBD1 aligns across 8 bases. The CDR3 runs to 15 residues. The V gene end was trimmed by 2 bases and the J gene end by 5 bases; junction bases not matched to a gene: 7. Germline CDR1 MNHEY, CDR2 SVGAGI.

The rearrangement joins TRBV4-3 to TRBJ2-1; D remains ambiguous. V dropped 1 base and J dropped 10 bases, with 17 bases sitting between them. Germline V gene lookup returns CDR1 LGHNA and CDR2 YSLEER. The CDR3 sequence is 15 residues long. The CDR3 DNA reads as TGCGCCAGCAGCCAAGTGTTCTACAGTCAAAGGGAGCAGTTCTTC. This translates into CASSQVFYSQREQFF.